Each of the 23 T cell receptor beta chains below was sequenced from the same sample in a study of Graves' ophthalmopathy and Graves' hyperthyroidism. Beta-chain TCR CDR3 regions were amplified from RNA transcripts. Following a first-round RT-PCR that used HTBI primers, a second-round multiplex PCR was carried out. Via MiXCR, TCRdb re-called the multiplex PCR reads, giving one row per CDR3 protein. Among some 350,000 distinct CDR3 sequences listed, 15% to 20% were seen once. Source material: peripheral blood. These receptors were obtained from an adult woman with stable Graves' hyperthyroidism.

This clonotype was counted at least ten times. The chain couples TRBV13 to TRBJ2-7; TRBD2 agrees at 10 bases. There are 15 residues in the CDR3. V dropped 1 base and J dropped 4; count of bases not matched to a gene: 4. CDR1 and CDR2 (germline): PRHDT, FYEKMQ (reference sequence). This CDR3 reads CASSLELAGVYEQYF. DNA for the CDR3: TGTGCCAGCAGCTTAGAGCTAGCGGGAGTGTACGAGCAGTACTTC.

This clonotype was found many times. The genes are TRBV9 and TRBJ2-7; D uncertain. This CDR3 is 12 amino acids long. V lost 0 bases, J lost 5 bases, and 6 bases lay in between. CDR1 is SGDLS and CDR2 is YYNGEE in the germline V gene. CDR3 nucleotides: TGTGCCAGCAGCGTAGTCGAGAACGAGCAGTACTTC. Protein product: CASSVVENEQYF.

This clonotype was counted at least ten times. The chain joins TRBV6-5 to TRBJ1-3, with D unresolved. Germline V gene data show CDR1 as MNHEY and CDR2 as SVGAGI. This CDR3 contains 14 residues. V was pared by 6 bases and J by 5 bases, with 14 bases between. Here the CDR3 DNA reads TGTGCCAGCAGGTCTGGACGGCGGAGAAACACCATATATTTT. Translation gives CASRSGRRRNTIYF.

This clonotype was observed many times. The rearrangement links TRBV6-2 or TRBV6-3 to TRBJ2-7; D not resolved. V dropped 0 bases and J dropped 2 bases, with 8 bases sitting between them. CDR3 length: 14 amino acids. CDR1 MNHEY and CDR2 SVGEGT come from the germline V gene. This CDR3 is CASSYSRAPYEQYF. The CDR3 nucleotides read TGTGCCAGCAGTTACTCGCGAGCACCCTACGAGCAGTACTTC.

V and J are TRBV4-1 and TRBJ1-1, with D hard to call. Germline-derived CDR1 and CDR2 are MGHRA and YSYEKL. Trimming took off 3 bases at V and 4 bases at J, with 6 bases between the two ends. The CDR3 length is 12 residues. CDR3 residues: CASSQRTTEAFF. Written as DNA, the CDR3 is TGCGCCAGCAGCCAGAGGACCACTGAAGCTTTCTTT.

This clonotype appeared many times. The V and J genes are TRBV7-2 and TRBJ2-5; D is uncertain. The V gene lost 5 bases and the J gene lost 4 bases, with 11 bases spanning the gap. The CDR3 length is 13 residues. Germline CDR1 SGHTA, CDR2 FQGNSA. The CDR3 coding sequence is TGTGCCAGCAGCCCCGACGGCCGAGAGACCCAGTACTTC. The encoded protein is CASSPDGRETQYF.

This clonotype was picked up many times. J is TRBJ2-5 and V is TRBV2, with D tentatively TRBD1 or TRBD2 (5 bases each). The CDR3 has 13 amino acids. Trimming shortened V by 5 bases and J by 4 bases, and 11 bases separated the two germline ends. Germline values: CDR1 SNHLY, CDR2 FYNNEI. The CDR3 nucleotides read TGTGCCAGCAGTCAATATGGGGGAGAGACCCAGTACTTC. The encoded protein is CASSQYGGETQYF.

Many counts were recorded for this clonotype. The genes are TRBV5-1 and TRBJ2-5; the match to TRBD2 covers 7 bases. Germline V gene lookup returns CDR1 SGHRS and CDR2 YFSETQ. This CDR3 contains 16 residues. V lost 0 bases, J lost 4 bases, and 9 bases stayed unmatched. This CDR3 reads CASSLVAGAGTETQYF. In DNA form, the CDR3 reads TGCGCCAGCAGCTTGGTTGCGGGAGCGGGAACAGAGACCCAGTACTTC.

The CDR3 region is CASSLRGRDTGELFF. The DNA of the CDR3 is TGTGCCAGCAGTTTACGGGGACGTGACACCGGGGAGCTGTTTTTT. V gene TRBV27 combines with J gene TRBJ2-2; D may match TRBD1 or TRBD2 (5 bases each). The germline V and J ends were trimmed by 2 bases and 3 bases, with 10 bases remaining between them. The CDR3 runs to 15 residues. The germline V gene has CDR1 MNHEY and CDR2 SMNVEV (reference sequence).

The gene calls are TRBV5-1 and TRBJ1-2; possible D gene TRBD1, 6 bases. V lost 4 bases and J lost 6, with 19 bases in between. The CDR3 consists of 15 residues. Germline values: CDR1 SGHRS, CDR2 YFSETQ. CDR3 nucleotide sequence: TGCGCCAGCAGCCTATCGGGACAAGCCCGGGATGGCTACACCTTC. Translated, it gives CASSLSGQARDGYTF.

This clonotype has ten or more counts. The chain uses TRBV14 and TRBJ2-5, with D tentatively TRBD2 (5 bases). The germline V and J ends were trimmed by 0 bases and 0 bases, with 8 bases remaining between them. Germline V gene data show CDR1 as SGHDN and CDR2 as FVKESK. The CDR3 loop spans 15 amino acids. The CDR3 DNA follows: TGTGCCAGCAGCCAAGAGTCGGGGAACCAAGAGACCCAGTACTTC. This gives the protein CASSQESGNQETQYF.

Ten or more counts support this clonotype. The J gene is TRBJ1-1, the V gene TRBV29-1; D not resolved. V dropped 8 bases and J dropped 1 base, with 8 bases sitting between them. Germline loops: CDR1 SQVTM, CDR2 ANQGSEA. This CDR3 is built from 11 residues. The CDR3 protein is CSMTRNTEAFF. The CDR3 bases are TGCAGCATGACTAGGAACACTGAAGCTTTCTTT.

In this sample, this clonotype turned up many times. V usage is TRBV15 and J usage is TRBJ2-7; the D is unclear. Trimming left V 3 bases short and J 3 bases short, with 6 bases between. This CDR3 contains 12 residues. The germline CDR1 and CDR2 sequences are LNHNV and YYDKDF (reference sequence). CDR3 sequence reads: CATSRDLYEQYF. The CDR3 nucleotides read TGTGCCACCAGCAGGGACCTCTACGAGCAGTACTTC.

At least ten counts were recorded for this clonotype. The CDR3 spells CASSYSMRKQRSEQYF. The DNA of the CDR3 is TGTGCCAGCAGTTACTCGATGCGTAAACAGAGGTCCGAGCAGTACTTC. This chain links TRBV6-2 or TRBV6-3 with TRBJ2-7; D remains unclear. The CDR3 has 16 amino acids. Germline CDR1 and CDR2: MNHEY and SVGEGT. V shed 0 bases and J shed 6 bases, with 18 bases lying between them.

This clonotype was picked up many times. V usage is TRBV6-2 or TRBV6-3 and J usage is TRBJ2-7; 7 bases are a match to TRBD2. Germline CDR1 and CDR2: MNHEY and SVGEGT. V dropped 7 bases and J dropped 5; count of bases not matched to a gene: 17. The CDR3 sequence is 16 residues long. CDR3 sequence reads: CASTRDYGGNMNEQYF. In nucleotides, the CDR3 is TGTGCCAGCACCCGGGACTACGGGGGTAATATGAACGAGCAGTACTTC.

This clonotype was counted ten times or more. The chain has TRBV7-9 and TRBJ2-7; D gene uncertain. Trimming cost V 0 bases and J 5 bases, with 14 bases left between them. CDR3 length equals 15 residues. Germline V gives CDR1 SEHNR, CDR2 FQNEAQ (reference sequence). The CDR3 spells CASSLAGVSSDEQYF. As DNA, the CDR3 is TGTGCCAGCAGCTTAGCCGGTGTAAGCAGCGACGAGCAGTACTTC.

This clonotype was counted many times. This sequence joins TRBV12-3 or TRBV12-4 and TRBJ2-5; D gene ambiguous. The CDR3 runs 14 residues. V dropped 6 bases and J dropped 7 bases, with 18 bases sitting between them. The CDR3 nucleotides are TGTGCCAGCAGGGGATCCCAGGACCCCGGGACCCAGTACTTC. This gives the protein CASRGSQDPGTQYF.

This clonotype has ten or more counts. This chain joins TRBV12-3 or TRBV12-4 and TRBJ1-5; TRBD1 is a possible D gene (5 bases). This CDR3 is built from 15 residues. V was pared by 6 bases and J by 6 bases, with 18 bases between. CDR3 residues: CASSPTKGGGQPQHF. The CDR3 coding sequence is TGTGCCAGCAGCCCAACGAAAGGCGGGGGTCAGCCCCAGCATTTT.

This clonotype was detected only a few times. Written as DNA, the CDR3 is TGTGCCAGCTCACCCAACAGCCGGGGAGCGGCGGAGCAGTACTTC. This sequence encodes CASSPNSRGAAEQYF. V and J are TRBV18 and TRBJ2-7; TRBD2 is a possible D gene (5 bases). V was pared by 3 bases and J by 7 bases, with 19 bases between. The CDR3 contains 15 residues. Per germline, CDR1 KGHSH and CDR2 LQKENI.

As DNA, the CDR3 is TGCGCCAGCAGCCGGGACGGCACTGAAGCTTTCTTT. This translates into CASSRDGTEAFF. The rearrangement uses TRBV5-1 and TRBJ1-1; TRBD1 might be the D (5 bases). V dropped 4 bases and J dropped 4 bases, with 8 bases sitting between them. The germline CDR1 and CDR2 sequences are SGHRS and YFSETQ. The CDR3 extends over 12 amino acids.

This clonotype was seen at least ten times. The V and J genes are TRBV12-3 or TRBV12-4 and TRBJ2-6; D is possibly TRBD1 (5 bases). V lost 6 bases and J lost 0, with 15 bases in between. CDR3 length equals 17 residues. This CDR3 is CASRSQGSFSGANVLTF. CDR3 DNA: TGTGCCAGCAGATCCCAGGGTTCCTTCTCTGGGGCCAACGTCCTGACTTTC.

At least ten counts were recorded for this clonotype. The V gene is TRBV7-8, the J gene TRBJ1-3; D call uncertain. Per the germline V gene, CDR1 is SGHVS and CDR2 is FQNEAQ. The CDR3 is 17 amino acids. V was pared by 2 bases and J by 0 bases, with 14 bases between. In DNA form, the CDR3 reads TGTGCCAGCAGCTTATACCCCAGGTCCTCCTCTGGAAACACCATATATTTT. Its protein is CASSLYPRSSSGNTIYF.

This clonotype showed up many times. A read error may account for a junction end that differs from germline. J is TRBJ1-1 and V is TRBV19; 7 bases line up with TRBD1. The germline CDR1 and CDR2 sequences are LNHDA and SQIVND (reference sequence). The CDR3 totals 14 residues. This chain's CDR3 is CANSINRGWTEAFF. In nucleotides, the CDR3 is TGTGCCAATAGTATAAACAGGGGTTGGACTGAAGCTTTCTTT.